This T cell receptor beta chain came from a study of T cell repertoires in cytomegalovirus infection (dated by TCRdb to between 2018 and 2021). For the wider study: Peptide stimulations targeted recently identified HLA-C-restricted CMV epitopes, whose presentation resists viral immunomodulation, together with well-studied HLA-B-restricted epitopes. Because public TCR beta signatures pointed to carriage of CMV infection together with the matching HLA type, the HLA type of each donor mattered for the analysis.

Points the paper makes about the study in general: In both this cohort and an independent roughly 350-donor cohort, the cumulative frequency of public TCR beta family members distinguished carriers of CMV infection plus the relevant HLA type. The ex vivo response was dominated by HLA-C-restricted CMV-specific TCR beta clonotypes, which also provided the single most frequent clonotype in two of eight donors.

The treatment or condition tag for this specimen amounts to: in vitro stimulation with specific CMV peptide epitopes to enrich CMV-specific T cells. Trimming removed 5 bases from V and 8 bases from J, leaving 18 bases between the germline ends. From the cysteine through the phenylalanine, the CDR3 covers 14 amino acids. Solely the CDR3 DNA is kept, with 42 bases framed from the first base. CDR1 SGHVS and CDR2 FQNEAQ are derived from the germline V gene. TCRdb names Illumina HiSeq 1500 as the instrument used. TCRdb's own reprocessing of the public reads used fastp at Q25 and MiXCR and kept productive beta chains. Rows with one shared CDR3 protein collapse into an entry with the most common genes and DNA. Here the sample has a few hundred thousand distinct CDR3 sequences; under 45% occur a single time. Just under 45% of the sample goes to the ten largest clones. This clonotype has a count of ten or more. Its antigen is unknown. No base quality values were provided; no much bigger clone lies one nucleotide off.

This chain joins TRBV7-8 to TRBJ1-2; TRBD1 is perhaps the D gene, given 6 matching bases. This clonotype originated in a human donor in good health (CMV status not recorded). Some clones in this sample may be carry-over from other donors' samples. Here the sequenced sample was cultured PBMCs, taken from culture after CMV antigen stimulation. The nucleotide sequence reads TGTGCCAGCAGCCCCCCTACAGGGTTGCAGGGCTACACCTTC. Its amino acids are CASSPPTGLQGYTF.